The 11 T cell receptor beta chains given below trace back to one sample, sequenced in a study of blood T cell repertoires in COVID-19. Assay: immunoSEQ multiplex PCR; the TCRdb copy retains only in-frame clones and omits some. The data show about 120,000 clones, about four fifths seen once. Material: peripheral blood. The receptors originated from a human donor in a cohort sampled during active COVID-19.

This clone was seen a few times. V usage is TRBV19 and J usage is TRBJ2-5; perhaps TRBD1 as D (8 bases). Looked up from germline, CDR1 is LNHDA and CDR2 is SQIVND (reference sequence). The length of the CDR3 is 14 residues. Trimming pared 6 bases from V and 4 bases from J, leaving 15 bases between. The CDR3 region is CASSLTGEGETQYF. The CDR3 nucleotides are TGTGCCAGTAGCCTGACAGGGGAGGGAGAGACCCAGTACTTC.

The J gene is TRBJ2-7, the V gene TRBV10-3; 11 bases agree with TRBD1. The CDR3 consists of 14 residues. Germline V lookup: CDR1 ENHRY, CDR2 SYGVKD. Unmatched junction bases numbered 3, after V lost 6 bases and J lost 2 bases. CDR3 in DNA: TGTGCCATCAGGGGGACAGGGGGGGCCTACGAGCAGTACTTC. Amino acid sequence: CAIRGTGGAYEQYF.

This chain connects TRBV6-2 or TRBV6-3 to TRBJ2-5, with D perhaps matching TRBD1 (6 bases). CDR1 and CDR2 (germline): MNHEY, SVGEGT. V gave up 5 bases and J gave up 2 bases, with 15 bases separating them. This CDR3 region has 15 residues. CDR3 sequence: CASSDTGTNQETQYF. DNA of the CDR3: TGTGCCAGCAGTGACACCGGGACAAATCAAGAGACCCAGTACTTC.

For the CDR3, the DNA is TGCGCCAGCAGCCCCCGACTAGCGGGAGGAGGAGAGACCCAGTACTTC. Amino acids: CASSPRLAGGGETQYF. The V call is TRBV5-1, the J call TRBJ2-5; 13 nucleotides agree with TRBD2. CDR1 is SGHRS, CDR2 YFSETQ, per germline. The CDR3 extends over 16 amino acids. J was trimmed by 4 bases and V by 4 bases; bases with no gene match: 7. The whole variable domain, remainder taken from reference TRBV5-1 and TRBJ2-5, is KAGVTQTPRYLIKTRGQQVTLSCSPISGHRSVSWYQQTPGQGLQFLFEYFSETQRNKGNFPGRFSGRQFSNSRSEMNVSTLELGDSALYLCASSPRLAGGGETQYFGPGTRLLVL.

The gene calls are TRBV5-6 and TRBJ1-3; D is undetermined. CDR3 length equals 15 residues. Germline values: CDR1 SGHDT, CDR2 YYEEEE. The ends were cut back, 3 bases at V and 0 bases at J, with 10 bases in the middle. This CDR3 reads CASSSEVISGNTIYF. As DNA, the CDR3 is TGTGCCAGCAGCTCGGAGGTTATCTCTGGAAACACCATATATTTT.

The rearrangement links TRBV5-5 to TRBJ2-2, with TRBD1 matching over 8 bases. The CDR3 spans 15 residues. CDR1 and CDR2 from the germline V gene are SGHKS and YYEKEE (reference sequence). V lost 3 bases to trimming and J lost 6 bases; unmatched junction nucleotides: 7. The CDR3 DNA is TGTGCCAGCAGCTCCGACAGGGGACTTGCCGGGGAGCTGTTTTTT. Translating it yields CASSSDRGLAGELFF.

The DNA for the CDR3 is TGCGCCAGCACCGGCCGGACCGGGACAGGGGGTACTGAAGCTTTCTTT. This encodes CASTGRTGTGGTEAFF. The V call is TRBV4-3, the J call TRBJ1-1, with TRBD1 matching 11 bases. The germline V gene encodes CDR1 LGHNA and CDR2 YSLEER. The CDR3 runs to 16 residues. V lost 7 bases, J lost 5 bases, and 12 bases stayed unmatched.

This clone was counted between two and nine times. J is TRBJ1-1 and V is TRBV18, with D possibly matching TRBD1 (5 bases). Germline V gene sequence: CDR1 KGHSH, CDR2 LQKENI. This CDR3 region has 13 residues. V was shortened by 3 bases and J by 1 base, with 6 bases between the two germline ends. CDR3 loop: CASSPQGNTEAFF. The CDR3 bases are TGTGCCAGCTCACCCCAGGGGAACACTGAAGCTTTCTTT.

The chain is built from TRBV10-3 and TRBJ2-7; 8 bases map to TRBD1. The germline gives CDR1 ENHRY, CDR2 SYGVKD. Trimming at V came to 3 bases and at J to 3 bases, leaving 10 bases not matched to a gene. The CDR3 spans 16 residues. CDR3 DNA: TGTGCCATCAGTGATCCCGGGACAGGATTTAGCTACGAGCAGTACTTC. It specifies CAISDPGTGFSYEQYF.

The CDR3 spells CASSKGPLGYEQYF. CDR3 nucleotides: TGTGCCAGCAGCAAGGGGCCCCTGGGGTACGAGCAGTACTTC. The rearrangement joins TRBV7-9 to TRBJ2-7; the D gene is possibly TRBD1 (5 bases). CDR1 SEHNR and CDR2 FQNEAQ come from the germline V gene (reference sequence). Trimming left V 5 bases short and J 4 bases short, with 15 bases between. The CDR3 contains 14 residues.

This clone has just a few counts. V is TRBV5-4 and J is TRBJ2-5; perhaps TRBD2 as D (6 bases). The CDR3 contains 15 residues. Germline V gene lookup returns CDR1 SGHNT and CDR2 YYREEE (reference sequence). V gave up 5 bases and J gave up 2 bases, with 16 bases separating them. The CDR3 spells CASSPMTSRQETQYF. The CDR3 DNA reads TGTGCCAGCAGTCCCATGACTAGTCGACAAGAGACCCAGTACTTC.